This T cell receptor beta chain originates from a study of post-analysis software for immune sequencing data. Study details: Patients with relapsing-remitting, secondary progressive and progressive-relapsing multiple sclerosis courses were all represented.

General observations from the study: Strong co-clustering by F measure linked samples that shared a preparation batch. Patients carried a handful of TRBV segments more frequently than controls did, and TRBV5-6, TRBV5-1 and TRBV20-1 were among them. Significantly lower normalized Chao1 diversity was seen in multiple sclerosis patients than in controls.

CDR3 size: 14 residues. The germline V gene encodes CDR1 DFQATT and CDR2 SNEGSKA (reference sequence). Each TCR beta cDNA library carried unique molecular identifiers. Between 1 and 10 million T cells gave rise to around 500,000 cDNA molecules. MiXCR was run by TCRdb on the PCR reads, yielding one entry per CDR3 protein. The sample holds 740,000 or so distinct CDR3 sequences, about 50% seen once. As regards this clonotype: Its antigen is unknown.

The sequence came from a girl aged 10 to 17 with multiple sclerosis. The specimen sequenced was blood. This chain connects TRBV20-1 to TRBJ2-4; D remains ambiguous. The DNA end is a closer match to TRBJ2-7, so the J assignment may be wrong. CDR3 nucleotides: TGCAGTGCTAGAGAATTCCAGCGAAGATACGAGCAGTACTTC. This sequence encodes CSAREFQRRYEQYF.